The entry below gives a single T cell receptor (beta chain) sequence along with its context. The antigen is not known. cDNA synthesis used the whole RNA isolate, giving expressed TCRB sequences. Assay used: immunoSEQ multiplex PCR; TCRdb lists only in-frame clones, some missing. The table shows roughly 610,000 clones, with about 16% occurring only once. Germline CDR1 and CDR2: ENHRY and SYGVKD. V shed 6 bases and J 4 bases; nucleotides not matched to a gene: 6. The CDR3 consists of 14 residues. The entry originates in a study of beta chain features in type 1 diabetes. The overall study: Sorted cells from all samples, numbering roughly 100 million, were examined.

Regarding the study as a whole: Patients with Type 1 diabetes showed moderately but significantly shorter TCRB CDR3s in all four CD4+ subsets. For TCRB rearrangement, an influence of HLA type remained unresolved here.

The sample comprised naive CD4+ T cells from blood. The chain recombines TRBV10-3 with TRBJ1-1; 9 bases agree with TRBD1. This TCR came from a young man in good health. CDR3 in amino acids: CAIRGGTGITEAFF. The CDR3 DNA reads TGTGCCATCAGGGGGGGGACAGGGATCACTGAAGCTTTCTTT.